The entry that follows covers one T cell receptor (beta chain) sequence. Its antigen is not known. The data derive from a study of cytomegalovirus exposure and HLA in healthy donors. Study-wide results and limits: Testing in vitro showed a few CMV-associated chains specific for CMV antigens. Rare TCR sequences dominated, though some public TCRs recurred in many donors. Beyond CMV serostatus, there was no information to go on about immune exposure.

The trim removed 3 bases at V and 4 bases at J, leaving 7 bases unmatched. The CDR3 length is 16 residues. CDR1 LNHDA and CDR2 SQIVND come from the germline V gene (reference sequence). PCR used 60 Vbeta primers and 13 Jbeta primers. The protocol was immunoSEQ multiplex PCR, while the TCRdb copy is restricted to in-frame clones and leaves out a portion. This specimen shows about 120,000 clones; the ten leading clones hold around 1.6%. This clonotype was obtained from a woman aged 40 to 49 in good health and CMV-seropositive. The sequenced sample consisted of PBMCs. The chain uses TRBV19 and TRBJ1-5; 9 bases are shared with TRBD1. CDR3 region: CASSISPGTGNQPQHF. CDR3 DNA sequence: TGTGCCAGTAGTATCTCCCCCGGGACAGGGAATCAGCCCCAGCATTTT.